This is a list of T cell receptor beta chains from one sample in a study of shared clonotypes between healthy human individuals. TCRdb keeps only in-frame clones here, not all; method: immunoSEQ multiplex PCR. Among roughly 1,100,000 clones listed, around 76% were seen once. Material: memory CD4+ T cells sorted from blood. The receptors here all came from a man aged 18 to 30 in good health. Each CDR3 is given with its conserved first and last residue. A D gene is named only where the DNA matches it firmly. Clone sizes are given selectively: once, few, many, or a class where the clone is expanded.

CDR3 DNA	CDR3 protein	D gene	V gene	J gene	clone size
TGTGCCAGCTCACCCCCCAGGGGGGACTCCTACGAGCAGTACTTC	CASSPPRGDSYEQYF	NA	TRBV18	TRBJ2-7	NA
TGTGCCAGCAGCGTAGACGGCACCGGGGCCACCGGGGAGCTGTTTTTT	CASSVDGTGATGELFF	NA	TRBV9	TRBJ2-2	NA
TGTGCCAGCAGCTCCCGGGGTCCGAGGGGAAAACTGTTTTTT	CASSSRGPRGKLFF	NA	TRBV7-9	TRBJ1-4	NA
TGTGCCAGCAGCGTAGCAGGTCAAGAGACCCAGTACTTC	CASSVAGQETQYF	NA	TRBV9	TRBJ2-5	NA
TGTGCCATCAGTGAGGGGAGCGAAGTAGGAGCTTTCTTT	CAISEGSEVGAFF	NA	TRBV10-3	TRBJ1-1	NA
TGTGCCAGCTCACGGGAACGTGAGACCCAGTACTTC	CASSRERETQYF	NA	TRBV18	TRBJ2-5	NA
TGTGCCAGTAGTCCCTTGAACGCGGGGGCCAACGTCCTGACTTTC	CASSPLNAGANVLTF	NA	TRBV19	TRBJ2-6	NA
TGTGCCAGCACCGGACCCCTCTTGGGGGAGCAGTACTTC	CASTGPLLGEQYF	NA	TRBV28	TRBJ2-7	NA
TGCGCCAGCAGCTTGGCCCCCAGCGGGAAGGACTGGGATGAGCAGTTCTTC	CASSLAPSGKDWDEQFF	TRBD2	TRBV5-1	TRBJ2-1	NA
TGTGCCAGTAGTATAATGCAGGGGACGGCTGAAGCTTTCTTT	CASSIMQGTAEAFF	NA	TRBV19	TRBJ1-1	NA
TGTGCCAGCCAGGGGATGGTTGATAATTCACCCCTCCACTTT	CASQGMVDNSPLHF	NA	TRBV19	TRBJ1-6	few
TGTGCCAGCTCTCCCAGACTAGCGGGGGATAGCAATGAGCAGTTCTTC	CASSPRLAGDSNEQFF	TRBD2	TRBV18	TRBJ2-1	NA
TGTGCCAGCAGCGTGGAACTAGCGGGGAACAATGAGCAGTTCTTC	CASSVELAGNNEQFF	TRBD2	TRBV7-3	TRBJ2-1	many
TGTGCCAGCACAATCTACAATGAGCAGTTCTTC	CASTIYNEQFF	NA	TRBV2	TRBJ2-1	NA
TGTGCCAGCAGTGTCATGGGGTCGAACACCGGGGAGCTGTTTTTT	CASSVMGSNTGELFF	NA	TRBV2	TRBJ2-2	many
TGTGCCAGCAGCTTGGGGGTCGGAGAGACCCAGTACTTC	CASSLGVGETQYF	NA	TRBV5-4	TRBJ2-5	NA
TGTGCCAGCTCACCAAACGGCCAGGGGAACGAGCAGTACTTC	CASSPNGQGNEQYF	NA	TRBV18	TRBJ2-7	NA
TGTGCCAGCAGTGAAGCCTCCACAGGGGATACTGAAGCTTTCTTT	CASSEASTGDTEAFF	TRBD1	TRBV6-1	TRBJ1-1	NA
TGTGCCAGTACCCCGGGACAGCTTAATGAAAAACTGTTTTTT	CASTPGQLNEKLFF	TRBD1	TRBV19	TRBJ1-4	NA
TGTGCCAGCAGTGGGCAAGACCAGAGCACAGATACGCAGTATTTT	CASSGQDQSTDTQYF	NA	TRBV25-1	TRBJ2-3	NA
TGTGCCAGCAGTAGGTCCGGGACTACTCTGTCGGAGCAGTACTTC	CASSRSGTTLSEQYF	TRBD2	TRBV5-4	TRBJ2-7	NA
TGTGCCAGCAGAAGGGCCCAGGGGCACGAGCAGTACTTC	CASRRAQGHEQYF	NA	TRBV6-5	TRBJ2-7	many
TGTGCCAGCAGTGAAGTTCTCCGGACAGAGAACACTGAAGCTTTCTTT	CASSEVLRTENTEAFF	NA	TRBV6-1	TRBJ1-1	once
TGTGCCAGCAGTGACGGACAGAAGAAAAACATTCAGTACTTC	CASSDGQKKNIQYF	NA	TRBV6-1	TRBJ2-4	NA
TGTGCCAGTAGTACGGGACTAGCGGGGGGCCAAGAGACCCAGTACTTC	CASSTGLAGGQETQYF	TRBD2	TRBV19	TRBJ2-5	NA
TGTGCCAGCAGCGCAGCAGCAGGGATAAACTATGGCTACACCTTC	CASSAAAGINYGYTF	NA	TRBV7-9	TRBJ1-2	few
TGTGCCAGCAGTTCCTCGGGGGGACGTCAGCCCCAGCATTTT	CASSSSGGRQPQHF	NA	TRBV28	TRBJ1-5	NA
TGTGCCAGCAGTTTCGGTGCTAGCGGGGGCGAGCAGTACTTC	CASSFGASGGEQYF	TRBD2	TRBV27	TRBJ2-7	NA
TGTGCCAGCAGCCCGTGGGCCAACCCCGGCACTGAAGCTTTCTTT	CASSPWANPGTEAFF	NA	TRBV7-9	TRBJ1-1	NA
TGTGCCAGCAGTTACCTTGGGAGTCGCGAGCAGTACTTC	CASSYLGSREQYF	NA	TRBV6-5	TRBJ2-7	NA
TGTGCCAGCAGTTTAGGGACAGGGGCTGGAAACACCATATATTTT	CASSLGTGAGNTIYF	TRBD1	TRBV28	TRBJ1-3	NA
TGTGCCAGCAGCATACTAGCGGGGGCTGCTGGGGCCAACGTCCTGACTTTC	CASSILAGAAGANVLTF	TRBD2	TRBV7-8	TRBJ2-6	NA
TGTGCCAGCAGTTTAGGCCCTAACAGGGGGGGCTTTTTT	CASSLGPNRGGFF	TRBD1	TRBV6-6	TRBJ1-4	NA
TGCGCCAGCAGCAGGAGACTGACCGAGTACGAGCAGTACTTC	CASSRRLTEYEQYF	NA	TRBV5-1	TRBJ2-7	NA
TGCGCCACCCAACAGGGGGCTAATTCACCCCTCCACTTT	CATQQGANSPLHF	TRBD1	TRBV10-1	TRBJ1-6	NA
TGTGCCAGCAGCAAAAATGCGTACGAGCAGTACTTC	CASSKNAYEQYF	NA	TRBV7-9	TRBJ2-7	once
TGTGCCAGCAGTGCCGAGGGACAGGTCAATTCACCCCTCCACTTT	CASSAEGQVNSPLHF	TRBD1	TRBV28	TRBJ1-6	few
TGTGCCAGCAGGAAGGGTGGCAATCAGCCCCAGCATTTT	CASRKGGNQPQHF	NA	TRBV6-1	TRBJ1-5	few
TGTGCCAGCAGTTACTCGCCAGGGGGGAAAGAGACCCAGTACTTC	CASSYSPGGKETQYF	NA	TRBV6-5	TRBJ2-5	NA
TGCGCCAGCAGCAGGGGACAGGGGGCGGGTAGCACTGAAGCTTTCTTT	CASSRGQGAGSTEAFF	TRBD1	TRBV4-3	TRBJ1-1	NA
TGCGCCAGCAGCTTTTTACAGGGAAACTACGAGCAGTACTTC	CASSFLQGNYEQYF	NA	TRBV5-1	TRBJ2-7	NA
TGTGCCAGCAGCTTTCAGGGGAAATTCGGGGAGCTGTTTTTT	CASSFQGKFGELFF	NA	TRBV5-6	TRBJ2-2	NA
TGTGCCAGTAGTCTCACGGGAGCGGCGGCAGGCTACGAGCAGTACTTC	CASSLTGAAAGYEQYF	NA	TRBV19	TRBJ2-7	NA
TGTGCCAGCAGTGAGGGCCCCCACAATGAGCAGTTCTTC	CASSEGPHNEQFF	NA	TRBV2	TRBJ2-1	NA
TGCGCCAGCAGCTCTCGGACAGACCCTATGACTGAAGCTTTCTTT	CASSSRTDPMTEAFF	NA	TRBV5-1	TRBJ1-1	NA
TGCAGCGTTGGTTGGGGCGGAACTGAAGCTTTCTTT	CSVGWGGTEAFF	NA	TRBV29-1	TRBJ1-1	NA
TGCGCCAGCAGCCAAGTGGCAGGGAATGCCTACGAGCAGTACTTC	CASSQVAGNAYEQYF	NA	TRBV4-1	TRBJ2-7	NA
TGTGCCAGCAGTTTGGGAGGGTCTAATGAAAAACTGTTTTTT	CASSLGGSNEKLFF	NA	TRBV28	TRBJ1-4	NA
TGTGCCAGCAGTGAAAGCGGGGGGGCGTACGAGCAGTACTTC	CASSESGGAYEQYF	TRBD2	TRBV6-1	TRBJ2-7	NA
TGCGCCAGCAGCCTCGGACTGTACAATGAGCAGTTCTTC	CASSLGLYNEQFF	NA	TRBV5-1	TRBJ2-1	NA
TGCGCCAGCAGTGGGGCAGGGCCGTTGATGAGTGAGCAGTTCTTC	CASSGAGPLMSEQFF	NA	TRBV10-1	TRBJ2-1	NA
TGTGCCAGCAGCAGGGAGGGCGCAGAGACCCAGTACTTC	CASSREGAETQYF	TRBD2	TRBV11-3	TRBJ2-5	few
TGTGCCAGCAAGGTCTACACTGAAGCTTTCTTT	CASKVYTEAFF	NA	TRBV2	TRBJ1-1	few